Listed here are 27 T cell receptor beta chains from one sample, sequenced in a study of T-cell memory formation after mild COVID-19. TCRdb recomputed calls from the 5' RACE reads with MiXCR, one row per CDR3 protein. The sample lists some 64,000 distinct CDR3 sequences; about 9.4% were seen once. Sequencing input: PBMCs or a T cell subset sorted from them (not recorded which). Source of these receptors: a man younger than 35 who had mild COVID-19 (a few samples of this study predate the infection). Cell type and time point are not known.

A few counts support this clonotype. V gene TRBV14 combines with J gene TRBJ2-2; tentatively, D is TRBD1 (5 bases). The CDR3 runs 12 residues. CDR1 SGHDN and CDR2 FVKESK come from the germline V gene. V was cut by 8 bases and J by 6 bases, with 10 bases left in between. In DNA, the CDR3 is TGTGCCAGCCAACAGGTCCCCGGGGAGCTGTTTTTT. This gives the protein CASQQVPGELFF.

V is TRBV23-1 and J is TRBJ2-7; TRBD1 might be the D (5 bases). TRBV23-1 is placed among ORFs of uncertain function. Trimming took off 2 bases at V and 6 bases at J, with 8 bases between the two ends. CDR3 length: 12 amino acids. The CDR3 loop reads CASSQHTGEQYF. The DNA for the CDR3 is TGCGCCAGCAGTCAACACACAGGCGAGCAGTACTTC.

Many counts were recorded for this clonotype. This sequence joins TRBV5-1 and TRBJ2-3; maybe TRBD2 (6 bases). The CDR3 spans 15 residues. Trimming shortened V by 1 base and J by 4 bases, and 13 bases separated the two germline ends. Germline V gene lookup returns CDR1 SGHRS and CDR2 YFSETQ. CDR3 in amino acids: CASSLLGGSADTQYF. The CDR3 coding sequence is TGCGCCAGCAGCTTGTTGGGAGGTAGTGCAGATACGCAGTATTTT.

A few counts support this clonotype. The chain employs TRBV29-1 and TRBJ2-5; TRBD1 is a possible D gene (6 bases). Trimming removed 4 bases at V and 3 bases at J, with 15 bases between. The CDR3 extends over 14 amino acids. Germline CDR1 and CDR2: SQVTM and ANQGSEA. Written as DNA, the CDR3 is TGCAGCGTTGCAACAGGGTTGGAGGAAGAGACCCAGTACTTC. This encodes CSVATGLEEETQYF.

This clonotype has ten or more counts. This chain's CDR3 is CASSLTGQTEAFF. The CDR3 coding sequence is TGTGCCAGCAGTTTAACAGGGCAGACTGAAGCTTTCTTT. V gene TRBV27 combines with J gene TRBJ1-1, with a tentative D call TRBD1 (6 bases). The CDR3 has 13 amino acids. The germline V gene has CDR1 MNHEY and CDR2 SMNVEV (reference sequence). Trimming cost V 2 bases and J 5 bases, with 9 bases left between them.

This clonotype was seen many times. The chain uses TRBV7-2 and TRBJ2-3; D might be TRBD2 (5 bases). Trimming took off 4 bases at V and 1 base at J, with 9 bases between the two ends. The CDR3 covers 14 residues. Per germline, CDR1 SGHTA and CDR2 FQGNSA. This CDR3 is CASSWSGGTDTQYF. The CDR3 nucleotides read TGTGCCAGCAGCTGGTCCGGGGGCACAGATACGCAGTATTTT.

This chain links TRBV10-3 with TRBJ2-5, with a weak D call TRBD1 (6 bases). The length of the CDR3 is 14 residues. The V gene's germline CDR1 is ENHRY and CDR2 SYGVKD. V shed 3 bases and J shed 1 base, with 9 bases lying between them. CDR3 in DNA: TGTGCCATCAGTGAACAGGGAAGCCAAGAGACCCAGTACTTC. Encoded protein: CAISEQGSQETQYF.

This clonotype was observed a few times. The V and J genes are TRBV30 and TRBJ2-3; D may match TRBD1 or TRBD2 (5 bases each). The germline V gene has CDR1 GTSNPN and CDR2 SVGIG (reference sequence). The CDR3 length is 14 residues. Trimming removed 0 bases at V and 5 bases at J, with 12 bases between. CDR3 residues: CAWSVHGAKDTQYF. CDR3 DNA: TGTGCCTGGAGTGTACACGGGGCTAAAGATACGCAGTATTTT.

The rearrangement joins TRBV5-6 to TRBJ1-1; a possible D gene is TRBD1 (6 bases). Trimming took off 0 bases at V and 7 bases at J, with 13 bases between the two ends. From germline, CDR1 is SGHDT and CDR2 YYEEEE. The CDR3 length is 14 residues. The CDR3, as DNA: TGTGCCAGCAGCTTGGGAGGGGGAAAAATTGAAGCTTTCTTT. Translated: CASSLGGGKIEAFF.

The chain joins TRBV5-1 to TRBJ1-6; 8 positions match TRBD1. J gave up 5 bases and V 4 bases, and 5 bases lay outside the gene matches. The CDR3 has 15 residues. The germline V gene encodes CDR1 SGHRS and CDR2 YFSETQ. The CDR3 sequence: CASSLVQGDNSPLHF. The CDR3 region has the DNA TGCGCCAGCAGCCTCGTACAGGGGGATAATTCACCCCTCCACTTT. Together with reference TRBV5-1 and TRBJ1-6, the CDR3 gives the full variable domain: KAGVTQTPRYLIKTRGQQVTLSCSPISGHRSVSWYQQTPGQGLQFLFEYFSETQRNKGNFPGRFSGRQFSNSRSEMNVSTLELGDSALYLCASSLVQGDNSPLHFGNGTRLTVT.

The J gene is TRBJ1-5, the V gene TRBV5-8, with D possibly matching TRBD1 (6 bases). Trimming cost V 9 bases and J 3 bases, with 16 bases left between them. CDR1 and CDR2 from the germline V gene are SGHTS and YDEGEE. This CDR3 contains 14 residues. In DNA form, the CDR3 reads TGTGCCACCAAGGGACACCTGACCAATCAGCCCCAGCATTTT. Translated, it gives CATKGHLTNQPQHF.

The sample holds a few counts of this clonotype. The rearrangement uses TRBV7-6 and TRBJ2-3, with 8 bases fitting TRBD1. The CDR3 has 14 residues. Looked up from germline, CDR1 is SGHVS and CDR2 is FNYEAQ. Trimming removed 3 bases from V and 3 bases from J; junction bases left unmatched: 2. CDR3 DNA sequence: TGTGCCAGCAGCTTCGGACAGGGAACAGATACGCAGTATTTT. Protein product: CASSFGQGTDTQYF.

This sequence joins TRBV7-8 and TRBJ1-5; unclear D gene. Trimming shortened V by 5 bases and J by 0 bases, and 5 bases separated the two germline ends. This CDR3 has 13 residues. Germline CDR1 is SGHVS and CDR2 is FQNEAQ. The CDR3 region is CASSHYSNQPQHF. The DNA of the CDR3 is TGTGCCAGCAGCCATTATAGCAATCAGCCCCAGCATTTT.

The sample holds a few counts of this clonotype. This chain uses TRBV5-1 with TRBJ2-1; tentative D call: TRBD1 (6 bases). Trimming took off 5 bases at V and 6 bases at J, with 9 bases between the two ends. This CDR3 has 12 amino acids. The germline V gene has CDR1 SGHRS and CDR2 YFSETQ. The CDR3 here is CASRSQGNEQFF. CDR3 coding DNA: TGCGCCAGCAGGTCACAGGGCAATGAGCAGTTCTTC. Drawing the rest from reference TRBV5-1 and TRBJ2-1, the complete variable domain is KAGVTQTPRYLIKTRGQQVTLSCSPISGHRSVSWYQQTPGQGLQFLFEYFSETQRNKGNFPGRFSGRQFSNSRSEMNVSTLELGDSALYLCASRSQGNEQFFGPGTRLTVL.

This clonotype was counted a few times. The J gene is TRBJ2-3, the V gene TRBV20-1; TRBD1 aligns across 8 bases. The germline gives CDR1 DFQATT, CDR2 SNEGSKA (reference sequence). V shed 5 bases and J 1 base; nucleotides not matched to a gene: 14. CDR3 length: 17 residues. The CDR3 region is CSALRLQGAGGTDTQYF. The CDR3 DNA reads TGCAGTGCTCTCCGCCTTCAGGGGGCGGGTGGCACAGATACGCAGTATTTT.

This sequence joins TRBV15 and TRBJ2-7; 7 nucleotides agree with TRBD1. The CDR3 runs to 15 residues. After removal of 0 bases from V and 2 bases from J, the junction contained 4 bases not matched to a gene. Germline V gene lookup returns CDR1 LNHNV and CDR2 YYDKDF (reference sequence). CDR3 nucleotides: TGTGCCACCAGCAGAGATGTAAGGGGGCCCTACGAGCAGTACGTC. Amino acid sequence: CATSRDVRGPYEQYV.

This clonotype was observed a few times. The CDR3 region has the DNA TGTGCCAGCAGCTTCTGGAGAGACAGGGTGCCCTATGGCTACACCTTC. Translated, it gives CASSFWRDRVPYGYTF. The rearrangement links TRBV7-9 to TRBJ1-2; 7 bases line up with TRBD1. Unmatched junction bases numbered 11, after V lost 3 bases and J lost 4 bases. Germline CDR1 reads SEHNR; CDR2 reads FQNEAQ (reference sequence). CDR3 size: 16 residues.

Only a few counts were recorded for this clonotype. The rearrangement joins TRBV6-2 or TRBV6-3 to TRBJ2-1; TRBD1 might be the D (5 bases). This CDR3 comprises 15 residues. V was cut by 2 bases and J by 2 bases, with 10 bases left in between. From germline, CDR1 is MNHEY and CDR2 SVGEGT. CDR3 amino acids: CASSYPLGAYNEQFF. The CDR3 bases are TGTGCCAGCAGTTACCCCTTAGGGGCCTACAATGAGCAGTTCTTC.

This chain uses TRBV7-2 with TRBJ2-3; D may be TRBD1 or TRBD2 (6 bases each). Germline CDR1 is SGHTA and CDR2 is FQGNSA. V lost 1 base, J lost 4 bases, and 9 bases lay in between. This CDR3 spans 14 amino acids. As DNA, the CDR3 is TGTGCCAGCAGCTTAGAGGGGGGCGCAGATACGCAGTATTTT. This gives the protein CASSLEGGADTQYF. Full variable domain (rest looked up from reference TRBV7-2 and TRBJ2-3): GAGVSQSPSNKVTEKGKDVELRCDPISGHTALYWYRQSLGQGLEFLIYFQGNSAPDKSGLPSDRFSAERTGGSVSTLTIQRTQQEDSAVYLCASSLEGGADTQYFGPGTRLTVL.

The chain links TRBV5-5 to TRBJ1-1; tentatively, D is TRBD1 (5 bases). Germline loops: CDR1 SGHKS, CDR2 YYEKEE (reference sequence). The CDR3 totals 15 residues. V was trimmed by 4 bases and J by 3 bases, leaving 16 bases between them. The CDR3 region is CASSTGFGGYTEAFF. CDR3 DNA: TGTGCCAGCAGCACGGGTTTCGGGGGTTACACTGAAGCTTTCTTT.

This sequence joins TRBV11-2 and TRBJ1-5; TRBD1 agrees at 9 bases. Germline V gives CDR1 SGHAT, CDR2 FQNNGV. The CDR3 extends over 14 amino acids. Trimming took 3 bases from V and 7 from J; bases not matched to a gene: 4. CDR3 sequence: CASSLDRGGQPQHF. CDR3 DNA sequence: TGTGCCAGCAGCTTGGACAGGGGAGGACAGCCCCAGCATTTT. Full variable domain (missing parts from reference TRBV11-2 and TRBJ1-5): EAGVAQSPRYKIIEKRQSVAFWCNPISGHATLYWYQQILGQGPKLLIQFQNNGVVDDSQLPKDRFSAERLKGVDSTLKIQPAKLEDSAVYLCASSLDRGGQPQHFGDGTRLSIL.

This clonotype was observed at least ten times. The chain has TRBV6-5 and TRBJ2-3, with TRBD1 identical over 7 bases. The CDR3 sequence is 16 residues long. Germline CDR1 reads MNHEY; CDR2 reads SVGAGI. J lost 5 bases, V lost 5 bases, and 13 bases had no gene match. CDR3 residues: CASSPGPGQKIDTQYF. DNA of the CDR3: TGTGCCAGCAGTCCCGGGCCGGGACAGAAGATAGATACGCAGTATTTT.

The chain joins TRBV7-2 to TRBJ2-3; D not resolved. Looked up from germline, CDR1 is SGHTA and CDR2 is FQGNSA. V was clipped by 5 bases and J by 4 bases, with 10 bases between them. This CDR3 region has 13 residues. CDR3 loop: CASSPRVSDTQYF. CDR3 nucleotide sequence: TGTGCCAGCAGCCCTCGCGTATCAGATACGCAGTATTTT.

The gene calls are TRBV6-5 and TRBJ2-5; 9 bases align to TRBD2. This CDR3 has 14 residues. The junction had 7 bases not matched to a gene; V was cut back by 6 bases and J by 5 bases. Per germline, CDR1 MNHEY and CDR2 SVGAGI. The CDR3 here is CASRSSAGGETQYF. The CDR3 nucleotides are TGTGCCAGCAGATCTTCTGCGGGGGGGGAGACCCAGTACTTC.

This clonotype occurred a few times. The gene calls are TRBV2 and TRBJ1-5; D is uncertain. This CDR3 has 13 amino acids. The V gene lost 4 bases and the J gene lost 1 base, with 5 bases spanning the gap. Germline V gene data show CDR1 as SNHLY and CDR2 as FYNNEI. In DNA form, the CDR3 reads TGTGCCAGCAGTGCCCCCAGCAATCAGCCCCAGCATTTT. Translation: CASSAPSNQPQHF.

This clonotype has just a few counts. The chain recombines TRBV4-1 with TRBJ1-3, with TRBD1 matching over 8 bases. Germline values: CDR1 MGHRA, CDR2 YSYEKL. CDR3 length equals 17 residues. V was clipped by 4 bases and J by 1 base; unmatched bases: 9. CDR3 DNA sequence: TGCGCCAGCAGCCTACGAGGCAGGGGGCCGTCTGGAAACACCATATATTTT. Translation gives CASSLRGRGPSGNTIYF.

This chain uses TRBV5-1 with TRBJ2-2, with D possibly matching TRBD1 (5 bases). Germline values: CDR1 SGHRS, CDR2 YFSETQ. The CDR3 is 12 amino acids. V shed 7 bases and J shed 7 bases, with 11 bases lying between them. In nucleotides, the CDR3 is TGCGCCAGCGCGGAAGGGGTCGGGGAGCTGTTTTTT. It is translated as CASAEGVGELFF.